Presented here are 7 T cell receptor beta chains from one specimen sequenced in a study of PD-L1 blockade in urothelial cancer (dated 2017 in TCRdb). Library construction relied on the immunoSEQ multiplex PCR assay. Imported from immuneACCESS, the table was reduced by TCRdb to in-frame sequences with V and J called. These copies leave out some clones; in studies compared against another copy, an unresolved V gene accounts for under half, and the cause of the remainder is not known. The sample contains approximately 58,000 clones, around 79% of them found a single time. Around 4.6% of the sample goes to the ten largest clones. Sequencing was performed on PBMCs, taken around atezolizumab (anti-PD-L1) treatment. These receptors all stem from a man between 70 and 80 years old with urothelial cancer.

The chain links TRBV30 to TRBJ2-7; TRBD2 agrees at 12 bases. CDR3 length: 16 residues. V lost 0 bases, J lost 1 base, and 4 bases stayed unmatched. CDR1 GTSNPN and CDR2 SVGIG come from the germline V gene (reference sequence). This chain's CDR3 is CAWSVRLAGESYEQYF. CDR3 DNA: TGTGCCTGGAGTGTTAGACTAGCGGGAGAATCCTACGAGCAGTACTTC.

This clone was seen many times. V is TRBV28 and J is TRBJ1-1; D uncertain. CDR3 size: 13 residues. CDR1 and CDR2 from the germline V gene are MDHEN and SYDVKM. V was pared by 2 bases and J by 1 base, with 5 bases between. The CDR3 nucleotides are TGTGCCAGCAGTTTAAGCGGGAACACTGAAGCTTTCTTT. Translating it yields CASSLSGNTEAFF.

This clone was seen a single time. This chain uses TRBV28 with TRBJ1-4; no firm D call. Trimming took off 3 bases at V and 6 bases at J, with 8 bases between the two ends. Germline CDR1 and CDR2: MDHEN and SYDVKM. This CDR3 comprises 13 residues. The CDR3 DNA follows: TGTGCCAGCAGTTTCTTGTCAGATGAAAAACTGTTTTTT. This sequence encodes CASSFLSDEKLFF.

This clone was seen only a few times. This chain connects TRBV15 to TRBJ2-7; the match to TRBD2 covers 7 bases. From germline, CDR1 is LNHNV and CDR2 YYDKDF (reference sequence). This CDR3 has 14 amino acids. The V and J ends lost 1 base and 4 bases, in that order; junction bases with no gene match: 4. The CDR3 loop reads CATSRVGGSYEQYF. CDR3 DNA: TGTGCCACCAGCAGAGTAGGCGGGAGTTACGAGCAGTACTTC. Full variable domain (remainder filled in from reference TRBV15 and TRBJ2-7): DAMVIQNPRYQVTQFGKPVTLSCSQTLNHNVMYWYQQKSSQAPKLLFHYYDKDFNNEADTPDNFQSRRPNTSFCFLDIRSPGLGDTAMYLCATSRVGGSYEQYFGPGTRLTVT.

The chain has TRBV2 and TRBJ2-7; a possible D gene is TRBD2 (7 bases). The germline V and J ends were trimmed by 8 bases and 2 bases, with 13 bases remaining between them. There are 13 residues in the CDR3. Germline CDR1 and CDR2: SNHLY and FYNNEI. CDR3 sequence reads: CASRRGRAYEQYF. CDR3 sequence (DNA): TGTGCCAGCCGGAGGGGGAGGGCCTACGAGCAGTACTTC. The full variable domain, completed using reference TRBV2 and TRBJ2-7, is EPEVTQTPSHQVTQMGQEVILRCVPISNHLYFYWYRQILGQKVEFLVSFYNNEISEKSEIFDDQFSVERPDGSNFTLKIRSTKLEDSAMYFCASRRGRAYEQYFGPGTRLTVT.

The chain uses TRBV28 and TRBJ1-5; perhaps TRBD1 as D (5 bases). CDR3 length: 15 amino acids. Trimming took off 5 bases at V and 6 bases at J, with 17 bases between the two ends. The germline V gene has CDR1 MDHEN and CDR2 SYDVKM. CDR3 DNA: TGTGCCAGCAGTCCGCCGCGGGGGATTGGTCAGCCCCAGCATTTT. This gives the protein CASSPPRGIGQPQHF. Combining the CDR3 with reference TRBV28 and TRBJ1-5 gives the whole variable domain DVKVTQSSRYLVKRTGEKVFLECVQDMDHENMFWYRQDPGLGLRLIYFSYDVKMKEKGDIPEGYSVSREKKERFSLILESASTNQTSMYLCASSPPRGIGQPQHFGDGTRLSIL.

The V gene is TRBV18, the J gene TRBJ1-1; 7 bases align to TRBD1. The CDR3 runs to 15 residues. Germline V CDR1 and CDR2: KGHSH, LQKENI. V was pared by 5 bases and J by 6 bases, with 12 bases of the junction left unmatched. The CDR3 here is CASSSTGTADAEAFF. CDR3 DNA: TGTGCCAGCTCATCGACAGGGACGGCTGACGCTGAAGCTTTCTTT.